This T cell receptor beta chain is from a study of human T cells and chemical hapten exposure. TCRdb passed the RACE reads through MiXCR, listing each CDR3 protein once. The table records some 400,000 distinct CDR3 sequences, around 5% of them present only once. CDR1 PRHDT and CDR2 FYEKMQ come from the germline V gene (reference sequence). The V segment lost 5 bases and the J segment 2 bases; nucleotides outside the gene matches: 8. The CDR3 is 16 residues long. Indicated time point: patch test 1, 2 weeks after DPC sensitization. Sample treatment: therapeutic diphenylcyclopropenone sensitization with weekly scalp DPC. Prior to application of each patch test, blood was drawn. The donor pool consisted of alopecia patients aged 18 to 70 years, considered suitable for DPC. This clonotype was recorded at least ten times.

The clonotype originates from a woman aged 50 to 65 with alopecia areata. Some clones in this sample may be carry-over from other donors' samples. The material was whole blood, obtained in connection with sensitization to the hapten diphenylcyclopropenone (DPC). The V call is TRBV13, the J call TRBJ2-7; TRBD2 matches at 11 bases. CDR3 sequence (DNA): TGTGCCAGCAGCCTCTTACTAGCGGGGGCGGCCTACGAGCAGTACTTC. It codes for CASSLLLAGAAYEQYF.